The 2 T cell receptor beta chains in this list originate from one sample, sequenced in a study of shared clonotypes between healthy human individuals. Measured with immunoSEQ multiplex PCR; TCRdb has only the in-frame clones, and not every one. The sample holds about 2.4 million clones, roughly 93% seen once. The source material was naive CD4+ T cells from PBMCs. Subset here: CD45RA+ positively selected. The receptors here all came from a man aged 18 to 29 in good health. Some clones in this sample may be carry-over from other donors' samples.

The chain carries TRBV5-1 and TRBJ2-3, with TRBD1 matching 9 bases. The CDR3 loop spans 16 amino acids. Germline V lookup: CDR1 SGHRS, CDR2 YFSETQ. Losses at the gene ends were 3 bases for V and 0 bases for J; bases not matched to a gene: 5. DNA of the CDR3: TGCGCCAGCAGCTCCTGGGACAGGGCTAGCACAGATACGCAGTATTTT. This codes for CASSSWDRASTDTQYF.

V and J are TRBV15 and TRBJ2-5, with 7 nucleotides matching TRBD1. The V gene's germline CDR1 is LNHNV and CDR2 YYDKDF (reference sequence). The CDR3 length is 15 residues. V was pared by 1 base and J by 0 bases, with 2 bases of the junction left unmatched. This chain's CDR3 is CATSRGDRDQETQYF. In DNA, the CDR3 is TGTGCCACCAGCAGAGGAGACAGGGACCAAGAGACCCAGTACTTC.